This T cell receptor (beta chain) was sequenced in a study of pediatric ulcerative colitis. Assay used: immunoSEQ multiplex PCR; TCRdb lists only in-frame clones, some missing. The sample yields 55,000 to 65,000 clones, around 80% seen once. Source material: blood. The clonotype originates from a boy younger than 18 with moderate ulcerative colitis.

The CDR3 DNA sequence: TGTGCCAGCAGCCAAGATCAGGGGCAACTCTACGAGCAGTACTTC. This translates into CASSQDQGQLYEQYF. This sequence joins TRBV4-2 and TRBJ2-7; D is perhaps TRBD1 (6 bases). V lost 0 bases and J lost 3, with 12 bases in between. The CDR3 contains 15 residues. Per germline, CDR1 LGHNA and CDR2 YNFKEQ.